One and the same sample provided the 12 T cell receptor beta chains below, sequenced in a study of regulatory T cells in long-lasting Graves disease. Time point reported: newly diagnosed GD, antithyroid drugs for less than 3 months. PBMCs provided the RNA from which the TCR library was made. HTBI primers from iRepertoire and Arm-PCR of CDR3 regions yielded the TCR beta libraries. TCRdb re-derived calls from the multiplex PCR reads in MiXCR, one entry per CDR3 protein. The sample lists fewer than 550,000 distinct CDR3 sequences, about 15% seen once, with 23% in the top ten. The sample also formed part of further work on T cells in Graves' hyperthyroidism and ophthalmopathy.

Sequencing was performed on peripheral blood mononuclear cells (PBMCs), taken at new diagnosis, from a patient treated with antithyroid drugs. These receptors came from a woman in her late teens or twenties with Graves disease.

This clonotype was recorded at least ten times. This chain uses TRBV20-1 with TRBJ2-1, with 9 positions matching TRBD2. The ends lost 5 bases at V and 6 bases at J; junction bases unmatched: 8. CDR3 length equals 14 residues. Germline CDR1 is DFQATT and CDR2 is SNEGSKA (reference sequence). The CDR3 bases are TGCAGTGCTGCTAGCGGGATTAGGGTCAATGAGCAGTTCTTC. As protein: CSAASGIRVNEQFF.

The genes are TRBV3-1 and TRBJ2-7, with D perhaps TRBD1 (6 bases). Trimming shortened V by 3 bases and J by 4 bases, and 13 bases separated the two germline ends. This CDR3 contains 14 residues. Germline V gene lookup returns CDR1 LGHDT and CDR2 YNNKEL (reference sequence). CDR3 region: CASSQSPRGYEQYF. In DNA, the CDR3 is TGTGCCAGCAGCCAGTCCCCAAGGGGGTACGAGCAGTACTTC.

A note on this clonotype: A clone one base away is much larger, so this may be a read error. The gene calls are TRBV27 and TRBJ2-5; a weak D match, TRBD1 (6 bases). Trimming left V 6 bases short and J 5 bases short, with 10 bases between. The V gene's germline CDR1 is MNHEY and CDR2 SMNVEV (reference sequence). This CDR3 is 12 amino acids long. CDR3 DNA: TGTGCCAGCAGGGGGGCCGTGGAGACCCAGTACTTC. Amino acids: CASRGAVETQYF.

This clonotype was counted only a few times. V and J are TRBV5-1 and TRBJ2-7; 14 bases map to TRBD2. The CDR3 is made up of 17 amino acids. CDR1 and CDR2 from the germline V gene are SGHRS and YFSETQ. The V gene end was trimmed by 5 bases and the J gene end by 1 base; junction bases not matched to a gene: 8. CDR3: CASRVGLAGAESYEQYF. The CDR3 nucleotides read TGCGCCAGCAGGGTGGGACTAGCGGGAGCGGAGTCCTACGAGCAGTACTTC.

This clonotype has just a few counts. The rearrangement links TRBV20-1 to TRBJ1-2, with D perhaps matching TRBD1 (5 bases). This CDR3 has 13 amino acids. V shed 0 bases and J shed 5 bases, with 10 bases lying between them. Germline V CDR1 and CDR2: DFQATT, SNEGSKA (reference sequence). CDR3 region: CSARDRQTYGYTF. CDR3 nucleotides: TGCAGTGCTAGAGATAGACAGACTTATGGCTACACCTTC.

This clonotype was observed many times. This chain links TRBV29-1 with TRBJ2-1; perhaps TRBD1 as D (5 bases). In germline, CDR1 is SQVTM, CDR2 ANQGSEA. The length of the CDR3 is 12 residues. Trimming cost V 1 base and J 9 bases, with 10 bases left between them. Here the CDR3 reads CSVEAGKVEQFF. The CDR3, as DNA: TGCAGCGTTGAAGCAGGGAAAGTTGAGCAGTTCTTC.

The genes are TRBV25-1 and TRBJ1-2, with 10 bases fitting TRBD1. Germline V lookup: CDR1 MGHDK, CDR2 SYGVNS. CDR3 size: 14 residues. The junction had 7 bases not matched to a gene; V was cut back by 4 bases and J by 8 bases. Written as DNA, the CDR3 is TGTGCCAGCAGTGGACCCGGGACAGGGGCCGGCTACACCTTC. Amino acids: CASSGPGTGAGYTF.

In regard to this clonotype: Possible read error: a much larger clone is one base away. This CDR3 reads CSARVGQGAYEQFF. The CDR3 DNA is TGCAGTGCTAGAGTCGGACAGGGGGCCTACGAGCAGTTCTTC. V is TRBV20-1 and J is TRBJ2-1; 11 nucleotides align to TRBD1. CDR1 DFQATT and CDR2 SNEGSKA come from the germline V gene (reference sequence). The V gene end was trimmed by 1 base and the J gene end by 10 bases; junction bases not matched to a gene: 6. The CDR3 has 14 residues.

This clonotype has at least ten counts. The rearrangement links TRBV30 to TRBJ1-5; no clear D gene. Germline lookup yields CDR1 GTSNPN and CDR2 SVGIG (reference sequence). The CDR3 loop spans 14 amino acids. V was shortened by 1 base and J by 3 bases, with 10 bases between the two germline ends. The CDR3, as DNA: TGTGCCTGGAGTGCGGGGTCCCCCAATCAGCCCCAGCATTTT. This translates into CAWSAGSPNQPQHF.

This clonotype was counted at least ten times. The rearrangement links TRBV20-1 to TRBJ2-7; TRBD1 might be the D (5 bases). This CDR3 has 12 residues. Trimming pared 3 bases from V and 3 bases from J, leaving 9 bases between. Germline loops: CDR1 DFQATT, CDR2 SNEGSKA (reference sequence). The CDR3 region is CSASSRDYEQYF. The CDR3 DNA is TGCAGTGCTAGCAGCAGGGACTACGAGCAGTACTTC.

This clonotype was found a few times. One end of the junction fails to match germline, which may point to a read error. The gene calls are TRBV12-3 or TRBV12-4 and TRBJ2-7, with a tentative D call TRBD1 (5 bases). The CDR3 length is 14 residues. CDR3 loop: CAGRAPGPFHEQYF. DNA for the CDR3: TGTGCCGGCAGGGCCCCCGGCCCCTTCCACGAGCAGTACTTC.

The rearrangement joins TRBV25-1 to TRBJ1-1, with unresolved D. This CDR3 has 14 residues. The V and J ends lost 3 bases and 6 bases respectively, with 14 bases between them. Germline CDR1 MGHDK, CDR2 SYGVNS. The CDR3 loop is CASSESGKRPEAFF. For the CDR3, the DNA is TGTGCCAGCAGTGAGTCCGGTAAACGCCCTGAAGCTTTCTTT. Combining the CDR3 with reference TRBV25-1 and TRBJ1-1 gives the whole variable domain EADIYQTPRYLVIGTGKKITLECSQTMGHDKMYWYQQDPGMELHLIHYSYGVNSTEKGDLSSESTVSRIRTEHFPLTLESARPSHTSQYLCASSESGKRPEAFFGQGTRLTVV.